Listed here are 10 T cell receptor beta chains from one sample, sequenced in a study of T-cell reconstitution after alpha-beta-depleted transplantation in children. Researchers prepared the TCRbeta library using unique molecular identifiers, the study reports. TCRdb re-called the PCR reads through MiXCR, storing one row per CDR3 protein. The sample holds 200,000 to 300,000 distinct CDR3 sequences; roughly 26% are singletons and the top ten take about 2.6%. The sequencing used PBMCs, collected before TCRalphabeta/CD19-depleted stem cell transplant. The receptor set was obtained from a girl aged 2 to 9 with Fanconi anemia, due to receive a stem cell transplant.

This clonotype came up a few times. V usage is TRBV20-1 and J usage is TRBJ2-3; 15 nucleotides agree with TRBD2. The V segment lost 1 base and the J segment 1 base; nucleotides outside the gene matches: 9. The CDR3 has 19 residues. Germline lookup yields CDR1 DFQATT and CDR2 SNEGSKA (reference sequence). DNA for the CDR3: TGCAGTGCTAGAGGAGGACTAGCGGGAGGGGGCCTACGCACAGATACGCAGTATTTT. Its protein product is CSARGGLAGGGLRTDTQYF.

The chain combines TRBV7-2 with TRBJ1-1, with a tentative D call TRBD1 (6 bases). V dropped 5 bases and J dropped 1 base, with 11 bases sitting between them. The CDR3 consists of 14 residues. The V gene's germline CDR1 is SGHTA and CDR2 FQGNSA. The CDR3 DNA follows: TGTGCCAGCAGCCACGACAGGAGGAACACTGAAGCTTTCTTT. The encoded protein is CASSHDRRNTEAFF.

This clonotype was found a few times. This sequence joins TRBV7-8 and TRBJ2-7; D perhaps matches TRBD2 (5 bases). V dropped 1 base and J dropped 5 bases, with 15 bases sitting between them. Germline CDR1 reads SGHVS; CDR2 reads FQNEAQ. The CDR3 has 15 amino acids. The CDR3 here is CASSLESASYHEQYF. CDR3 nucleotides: TGTGCCAGCAGCTTAGAATCGGCTAGCTACCACGAGCAGTACTTC.

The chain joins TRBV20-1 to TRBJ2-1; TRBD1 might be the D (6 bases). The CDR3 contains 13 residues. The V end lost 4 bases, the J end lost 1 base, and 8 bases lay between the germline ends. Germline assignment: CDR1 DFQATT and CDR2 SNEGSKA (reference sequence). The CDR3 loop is CSANRVSYNEQFF. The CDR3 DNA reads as TGCAGTGCTAACAGGGTTTCCTACAATGAGCAGTTCTTC.

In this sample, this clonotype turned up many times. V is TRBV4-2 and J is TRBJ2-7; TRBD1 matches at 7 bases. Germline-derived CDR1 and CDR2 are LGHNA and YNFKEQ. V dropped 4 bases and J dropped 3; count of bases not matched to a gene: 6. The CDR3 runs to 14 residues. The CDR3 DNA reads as TGTGCCAGCAGCCCCAGACAGGGAAGCTACGAGCAGTACTTC. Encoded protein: CASSPRQGSYEQYF.

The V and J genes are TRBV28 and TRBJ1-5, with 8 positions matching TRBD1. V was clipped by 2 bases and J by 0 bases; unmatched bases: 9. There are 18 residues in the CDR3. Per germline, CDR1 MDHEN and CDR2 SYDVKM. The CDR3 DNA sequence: TGTGCCAGCAGTTTACAACAGACAGGGGATCGTAGCAATCAGCCCCAGCATTTT. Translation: CASSLQQTGDRSNQPQHF.

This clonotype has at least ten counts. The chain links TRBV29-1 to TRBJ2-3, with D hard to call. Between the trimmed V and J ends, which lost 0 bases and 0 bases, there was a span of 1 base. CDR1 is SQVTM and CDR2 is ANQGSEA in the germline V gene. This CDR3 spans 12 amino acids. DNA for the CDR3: TGCAGCGTTGAAGAAAGCACAGATACGCAGTATTTT. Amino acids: CSVEESTDTQYF.

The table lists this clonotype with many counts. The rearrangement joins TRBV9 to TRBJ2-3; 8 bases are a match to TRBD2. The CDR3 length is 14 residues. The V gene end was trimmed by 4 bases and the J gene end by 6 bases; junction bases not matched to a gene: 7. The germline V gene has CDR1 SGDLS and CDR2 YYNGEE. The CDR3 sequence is CASSPIAGQDTQYF. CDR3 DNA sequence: TGTGCCAGCAGCCCCATAGCGGGGCAGGATACGCAGTATTTT.

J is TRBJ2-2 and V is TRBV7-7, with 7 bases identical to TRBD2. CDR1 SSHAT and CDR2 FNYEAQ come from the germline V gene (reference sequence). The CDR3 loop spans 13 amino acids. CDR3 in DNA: TGTGCTATCCCCGGGGGGTCGGCCGGGGAGCTGTTTTTT. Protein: CAIPGGSAGELFF.

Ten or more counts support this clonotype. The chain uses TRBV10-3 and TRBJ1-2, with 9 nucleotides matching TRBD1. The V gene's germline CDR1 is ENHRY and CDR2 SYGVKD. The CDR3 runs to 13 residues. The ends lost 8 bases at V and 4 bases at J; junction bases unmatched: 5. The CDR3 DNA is TGTGCCATCGGGGACAGGGCTGGCTATGGCTACACCTTC. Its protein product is CAIGDRAGYGYTF.